This T cell receptor (beta chain) emerged from a study of T-cell reconstitution after alpha-beta-depleted transplantation in children. Trimming took off 3 bases at V and 2 bases at J, with 14 bases between the two ends. In germline, CDR1 is DFQATT, CDR2 SNEGSKA (reference sequence). This CDR3 spans 14 amino acids. Preparation of the TCRbeta library used unique molecular identifiers. TCRdb processed the PCR reads anew with MiXCR; each CDR3 protein has one entry. This table has approximately 800,000 distinct CDR3 sequences, approximately 15% appearing once. The source material was PBMCs, mostly from graft donor cells, sampled 360 days after TCRalphabeta/CD19-depleted stem cell transplant. The receptor comes from a male patient aged 10 to 17 who had a stem cell transplant for acute lymphoblastic leukemia, so the T cells may come from the graft donor. The rearrangement uses TRBV20-1 and TRBJ2-7; D is perhaps TRBD1 (5 bases). DNA of the CDR3: TGCAGTGCTAGTGCGGACACCGCTACCTACGAGCAGTACTTC. As protein: CSASADTATYEQYF.